This T cell receptor beta chain came from a study of CD8 T cells in Susac syndrome. The CDR3 length is 13 residues. From germline, CDR1 is MDHEN and CDR2 SYDVKM. With 8 bases removed from V and 3 bases from J, the gap between germline ends came to 14 bases. About 0.5 to 1 ug RNA was reverse transcribed with random hexamers. Amplification of TCR beta CDR3 by immunoSEQ multiplex PCR spanned 54 Vbeta and 13 Jbeta. TCRdb processed the immunoSEQ multiplex PCR reads anew with MiXCR; each CDR3 protein has one entry. The table shows roughly 150,000 distinct CDR3 sequences, with 95% occurring only once. The sequenced target, TCR beta, came from blood CD8+ and CD4+ T cells. The authors negatively isolated CD8+ and CD4+ T cells and FACS-enriched TEMRA cells.

This rearrangement joins TRBV28 to TRBJ2-7; tentatively, D is TRBD1 (6 bases). Material: CD8+ T cells from PBMCs. This receptor was obtained from a human donor with Susac syndrome. The CDR3 nucleotides are TGTGCCAGCCGGGGCAGGGGAAACTACGAGCAGTACTTC. Translating it yields CASRGRGNYEQYF.